The 21 T cell receptor beta chains given below trace back to one sample, sequenced in a study of blood T cell repertoires in COVID-19. Generated by immunoSEQ multiplex PCR, the TCRdb table keeps only in-frame clones and is missing some. The sample carries over 200,000 clones, roughly 86% recorded once. Sequencing used peripheral blood. All receptors come from a woman aged 55 to 70 with acute or convalescent COVID-19.

The chain couples TRBV28 to TRBJ2-1; D is possibly TRBD2 (5 bases). V gave up 6 bases and J gave up 4 bases, with 16 bases separating them. This CDR3 has 15 amino acids. Germline CDR1 and CDR2: MDHEN and SYDVKM. Here the CDR3 DNA reads TGTGCCAGCAGCTCCCCGGGGAGCGGTTACAATGAGCAGTTCTTC. Its translation is CASSSPGSGYNEQFF.

V gene TRBV5-8 combines with J gene TRBJ2-4; 8 bases are a match to TRBD1. Germline loops: CDR1 SGHTS, CDR2 YDEGEE. Trimming removed 4 bases from V and 4 bases from J; junction bases left unmatched: 4. This CDR3 contains 14 residues. The CDR3 region is CASSIRDRKNIQYF. The CDR3 coding sequence is TGTGCCAGCAGCATAAGGGACAGGAAAAACATTCAGTACTTC. The whole variable domain, remainder taken from reference TRBV5-8 and TRBJ2-4, is EAGVTQSPTHLIKTRGQQATLRCSPISGHTSVYWYQQALGLGLQFLLWYDEGEERNRGNFPPRFSGRQFPNYSSELNVNALELEDSALYLCASSIRDRKNIQYFGAGTRLSVL.

This chain joins TRBV27 and TRBJ2-3, with 9 bases aligning to TRBD2. Germline CDR1 and CDR2: MNHEY and SMNVEV (reference sequence). CDR3 size: 16 residues. Unmatched junction bases numbered 11, after V lost 7 bases and J lost 3 bases. The CDR3 coding sequence is TGTGCCAGCACCCCATATAGCGGGAGTGGAACAGATACGCAGTATTTT. It yields the protein CASTPYSGSGTDTQYF.

The chain couples TRBV10-1 to TRBJ1-1; 7 bases agree with TRBD1. With 5 bases clipped from V and 5 bases from J, the junction kept 5 bases outside the gene matches. The CDR3 length is 13 residues. Germline V gene data show CDR1 as WNHNN and CDR2 as SYGVQD (reference sequence). CDR3 DNA: TGCGCCAGCAGTCGACAGGGAAATACTGAAGCTTTCTTT. It yields the protein CASSRQGNTEAFF.

Only a few counts were recorded for this clone. V is TRBV5-1 and J is TRBJ1-4; 7 nucleotides align to TRBD1. The length of the CDR3 is 14 residues. Germline V lookup: CDR1 SGHRS, CDR2 YFSETQ. V dropped 4 bases and J dropped 7; count of bases not matched to a gene: 7. CDR3 coding DNA: TGCGCCAGCAGCCTAGGGGGCGCGATTGAAAAACTGTTTTTT. As protein: CASSLGGAIEKLFF.

The CDR3 reads CASSFRTGKGSTEAFF. The CDR3 nucleotides are TGTGCCAGCAGTTTTAGAACAGGGAAAGGTAGCACTGAAGCTTTCTTT. This rearrangement joins TRBV28 to TRBJ1-1, with TRBD1 as a possible D gene (6 bases). This CDR3 has 16 residues. Germline assignment: CDR1 MDHEN and CDR2 SYDVKM. V lost 3 bases to trimming and J lost 4 bases, with 18 bases between them.

This chain links TRBV6-5 with TRBJ2-3, with 7 bases fitting TRBD2. There are 13 residues in the CDR3. Germline CDR1 and CDR2: MNHEY and SVGAGI. V trimming: 8 bases; J trimming: 2 bases; junction bases outside the gene matches: 4. The CDR3 spells CASGRGNTDTQYF. CDR3 nucleotides: TGTGCCAGCGGGCGGGGGAACACAGATACGCAGTATTTT.

This rearrangement joins TRBV27 to TRBJ2-2; 12 nucleotides agree with TRBD2. V lost 7 bases, J lost 1 base, and 4 bases stayed unmatched. The CDR3 totals 16 residues. CDR1 is MNHEY, CDR2 SMNVEV, per germline (reference sequence). The CDR3 nucleotides read TGTGCCAGCACCCGACTAGCGGGGGAGAACACCGGGGAGCTGTTTTTT. Translated: CASTRLAGENTGELFF.

V and J are TRBV5-1 and TRBJ2-7; 7 bases match TRBD2. J was trimmed by 2 bases and V by 6 bases; bases with no gene match: 14. This CDR3 comprises 16 residues. Germline CDR1 and CDR2: SGHRS and YFSETQ. Here the CDR3 DNA reads TGCGCCAGCATCCCTTCCGAACGGGGGGTGCCCTACGAGCAGTACTTC. It specifies CASIPSERGVPYEQYF.

This clone was observed once. The genes are TRBV6-5 and TRBJ1-1, with D tentatively TRBD1 (5 bases). V lost 4 bases, J lost 1 base, and 7 bases lay in between. Germline V gene data show CDR1 as MNHEY and CDR2 as SVGAGI. This CDR3 spans 13 amino acids. CDR3 loop: CASSWGGNTEAFF. The CDR3 DNA is TGTGCCAGCAGTTGGGGCGGGAACACTGAAGCTTTCTTT.

The rearrangement joins TRBV28 to TRBJ2-1; the match to TRBD2 covers 14 bases. Germline CDR1 is MDHEN and CDR2 is SYDVKM. CDR3 size: 18 residues. The V and J ends lost 4 bases and 8 bases, in that order; junction bases with no gene match: 13. CDR3: CASSSLSLGLAGEDEQFF. CDR3 nucleotide sequence: TGTGCCAGCAGTTCCCTGAGTCTGGGACTAGCGGGAGAAGATGAGCAGTTCTTC.

The chain has TRBV2 and TRBJ2-3, with D possibly matching TRBD2 (6 bases). Per germline, CDR1 SNHLY and CDR2 FYNNEI. The germline V and J ends were trimmed by 6 bases and 4 bases, with 8 bases remaining between them. CDR3 length equals 12 residues. Written as DNA, the CDR3 is TGTGCCAGCAGGTGGGGGGCAGATACGCAGTATTTT. This encodes CASRWGADTQYF.

This clone was detected only once. The V gene is TRBV7-2, the J gene TRBJ2-7, with 11 bases that match TRBD2. Germline-derived CDR1 and CDR2 are SGHTA and FQGNSA. With 2 bases clipped from V and 2 bases from J, the junction kept 2 bases outside the gene matches. The CDR3 spans 15 residues. The CDR3 nucleotides read TGTGCCAGCAGCTTACTAGCGGGGGGCCCCTACGAGCAGTACTTC. Encoded protein: CASSLLAGGPYEQYF. Full variable domain (outside the CDR3, taken from reference TRBV7-2 and TRBJ2-7): GAGVSQSPSNKVTEKGKDVELRCDPISGHTALYWYRQSLGQGLEFLIYFQGNSAPDKSGLPSDRFSAERTGGSVSTLTIQRTQQEDSAVYLCASSLLAGGPYEQYFGPGTRLTVT.

V gene TRBV7-2 combines with J gene TRBJ1-1; D unclear. Germline lookup yields CDR1 SGHTA and CDR2 FQGNSA. The CDR3 consists of 13 residues. Trimming cost V 10 bases and J 7 bases, with 19 bases left between them. CDR3: CAIKTGRLGEAFF. DNA for the CDR3: TGTGCCATCAAGACCGGGAGATTGGGTGAAGCTTTCTTT.

The gene calls are TRBV18 and TRBJ2-1, with a tentative D call TRBD1 (6 bases). The CDR3 length is 14 residues. Trimming stripped 3 bases from V and 2 bases from J, with 8 bases between. The germline CDR1 and CDR2 sequences are KGHSH and LQKENI. The CDR3 reads CASSPGQPYNEQFF. As DNA, the CDR3 is TGTGCCAGCTCACCCGGACAGCCCTACAATGAGCAGTTCTTC.

As concerns this clone: Other nucleotide sequences from this sample produce the same CDR3. This sequence joins TRBV19 and TRBJ1-6; 8 bases match TRBD1. V lost 4 bases to trimming and J lost 7 bases; unmatched junction nucleotides: 3. The CDR3 has 14 residues. Germline CDR1 and CDR2: LNHDA and SQIVND (reference sequence). CDR3 sequence reads: CASSSTGGNSPLHF. The CDR3 DNA reads as TGTGCCAGTAGTAGCACAGGGGGGAATTCACCCCTCCACTTT.

The gene calls are TRBV3-1 (or the pseudogene TRBV3-2) and TRBJ1-4; no firm D call. CDR1 and CDR2 (germline): LGHDT, YNNKEL (reference sequence). There are 13 residues in the CDR3. The V end was cut by 2 bases, the J end by 8 bases, with 9 bases between. The chain's CDR3 is CASSQQVGEKLFF. DNA of the CDR3: TGTGCCAGCAGCCAACAGGTTGGCGAAAAACTGTTTTTT.

This chain connects TRBV19 to TRBJ1-5, with 8 bases lining up with TRBD1. Germline V gene lookup returns CDR1 LNHDA and CDR2 SQIVND (reference sequence). This CDR3 is 16 amino acids long. V dropped 7 bases and J dropped 2; count of bases not matched to a gene: 10. As DNA, the CDR3 is TGTGCCAGTACGCTGAGACAGGGGACCGGCAATCAGCCCCAGCATTTT. Translating it yields CASTLRQGTGNQPQHF.

The rearrangement links TRBV2 to TRBJ1-1; 8 bases line up with TRBD1. Unmatched junction bases numbered 7, after V lost 0 bases and J lost 4 bases. Germline-derived CDR1 and CDR2 are SNHLY and FYNNEI. The CDR3 length is 16 residues. The CDR3 nucleotides are TGTGCCAGCAGTGAAGCGGTGGCCAGGGGGCGCACTGAAGCTTTCTTT. This gives the protein CASSEAVARGRTEAFF. Drawing the rest from reference TRBV2 and TRBJ1-1, the complete variable domain is EPEVTQTPSHQVTQMGQEVILRCVPISNHLYFYWYRQILGQKVEFLVSFYNNEISEKSEIFDDQFSVERPDGSNFTLKIRSTKLEDSAMYFCASSEAVARGRTEAFFGQGTRLTVV.

This chain links TRBV3-1 (or the pseudogene TRBV3-2) with TRBJ1-2; D is unresolved. Germline-derived CDR1 and CDR2 are LGHDT and YNNKEL (reference sequence). V was cut by 0 bases and J by 6 bases, with 17 bases left in between. This CDR3 has 16 residues. Here the CDR3 DNA reads TGTGCCAGCAGCCAAGAGTTGGAGGCCTTTGACGATGGCTACACCTTC. This translates into CASSQELEAFDDGYTF.

This clone was seen many times. The chain couples TRBV5-4 to TRBJ1-2, with D possibly being TRBD1 (5 bases). Trimming took off 5 bases at V and 4 bases at J, with 12 bases between the two ends. Germline V gene lookup returns CDR1 SGHNT and CDR2 YYREEE (reference sequence). The CDR3 sequence is 13 residues long. CDR3 region: CASSQQEFYGYTF. CDR3 sequence (DNA): TGTGCCAGCAGTCAACAGGAGTTCTATGGCTACACCTTC. Variable domain in full (rest from reference TRBV5-4 and TRBJ1-2): ETGVTQSPTHLIKTRGQQVTLRCSSQSGHNTVSWYQQALGQGPQFIFQYYREEENGRGNFPPRFSGLQFPNYSSELNVNALELDDSALYLCASSQQEFYGYTFGSGTRLTVV.